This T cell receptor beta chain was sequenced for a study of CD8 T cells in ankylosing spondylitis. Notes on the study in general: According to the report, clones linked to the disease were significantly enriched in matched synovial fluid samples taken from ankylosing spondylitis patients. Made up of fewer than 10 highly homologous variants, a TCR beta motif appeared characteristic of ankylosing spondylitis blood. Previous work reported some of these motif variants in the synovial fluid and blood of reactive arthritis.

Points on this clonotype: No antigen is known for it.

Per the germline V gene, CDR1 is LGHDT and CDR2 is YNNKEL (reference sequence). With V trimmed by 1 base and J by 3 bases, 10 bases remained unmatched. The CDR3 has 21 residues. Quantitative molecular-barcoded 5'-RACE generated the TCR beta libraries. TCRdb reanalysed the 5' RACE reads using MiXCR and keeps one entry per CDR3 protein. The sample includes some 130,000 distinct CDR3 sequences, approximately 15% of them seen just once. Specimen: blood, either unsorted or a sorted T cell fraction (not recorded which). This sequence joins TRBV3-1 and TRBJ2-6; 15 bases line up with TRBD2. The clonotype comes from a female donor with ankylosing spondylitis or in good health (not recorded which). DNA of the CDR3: TGTGCCAGCAGCCAAGGAAGGTTTGGACTAGCGGGAGGGCATGGGGCCAACGTCCTGACTTTC. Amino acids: CASSQGRFGLAGGHGANVLTF.